The 30 T cell receptor beta chains below come from one sample, sequenced in a study of T cells in Graves' hyperthyroidism and ophthalmopathy. There were TCR beta CDR3 regions amplified from RNA transcripts. The study used the HTBI primer set for a first-round RT-PCR of the TCR CDR3. TCRdb re-called the multiplex PCR reads through MiXCR, storing one row per CDR3 protein. In the table there are approximately 400,000 distinct CDR3 sequences, 15% to 19% of which are singletons. The sample consisted of blood. The receptors originated from a woman between 18 and 29 years old with Graves' hyperthyroidism that later progressed to Graves' ophthalmopathy.

J is TRBJ2-7 and V is TRBV19; 11 bases are a match to TRBD2. CDR1 is LNHDA, CDR2 SQIVND, per germline (reference sequence). CDR3 size: 15 residues. The V segment lost 9 bases and the J segment 2 bases; nucleotides outside the gene matches: 9. As DNA, the CDR3 is TGTGCCAGAGCCCTAGCGGGAGGTATCACCTACGAGCAGTACTTC. Translation: CARALAGGITYEQYF.

This clonotype was found a few times. A much larger clone differs by one base, so this may be a read error. The V call is TRBV20-1, the J call TRBJ2-1; D unresolved. There are 13 residues in the CDR3. Germline V gene data show CDR1 as DFQATT and CDR2 as SNEGSKA (reference sequence). Deletions cut 3 bases from V and 10 bases from J, with 16 bases between. The DNA of the CDR3 is TGCAGTGCTAGGCAGGTTAGCAGGATAGAGCAGTTCTTC. Its translation: CSARQVSRIEQFF.

This clonotype was seen a few times. The rearrangement uses TRBV7-6 and TRBJ2-5, with TRBD1 as a possible D gene (7 bases). V was clipped by 4 bases and J by 1 base, with 19 bases between them. Germline lookup yields CDR1 SGHVS and CDR2 FNYEAQ. The CDR3 extends over 17 amino acids. The CDR3 DNA is TGTGCCAGCAGCTCGGCGACAGGGACTCCCTTCCAAGAGACCCAGTACTTC. Protein: CASSSATGTPFQETQYF.

This clonotype was observed at least ten times. The rearrangement uses TRBV11-2 and TRBJ1-1; D unresolved. The germline V gene encodes CDR1 SGHAT and CDR2 FQNNGV. V lost 3 bases and J lost 1, with 6 bases in between. The CDR3 spans 13 residues. Here the CDR3 reads CASSFNRNTEAFF. The CDR3 bases are TGTGCCAGCAGCTTTAACAGGAACACTGAAGCTTTCTTT.

This clonotype was picked up many times. The chain carries TRBV28 and TRBJ2-4; D is possibly TRBD1 or TRBD2 (6 bases each). This CDR3 has 16 amino acids. Germline CDR1 reads MDHEN; CDR2 reads SYDVKM. The V end was cut by 3 bases, the J end by 3 bases, with 15 bases between. The CDR3 bases are TGTGCCAGCAGTTTCTTGAGGGGGGCAGACAAAAACATTCAGTACTTC. This encodes CASSFLRGADKNIQYF.

This clonotype came up many times. The chain joins TRBV12-3 or TRBV12-4 to TRBJ1-1; 7 bases are shared with TRBD1. The CDR3 runs to 15 residues. Trimming took 3 bases from V and 3 from J; bases not matched to a gene: 7. This chain's CDR3 is CASSFWAGGYTEAFF. The CDR3 DNA reads as TGTGCCAGCAGTTTCTGGGCAGGGGGATACACTGAAGCTTTCTTT.

This clonotype was seen a handful of times. The gene calls are TRBV7-2 and TRBJ2-2; TRBD2 aligns across 16 bases. Germline V CDR1 and CDR2: SGHTA, FQGNSA. The V and J ends lost 3 bases and 4 bases, in that order; junction bases with no gene match: 5. This CDR3 is built from 18 residues. CDR3 region: CASSLPGLAGGPTGELFF. Written as DNA, the CDR3 is TGTGCCAGCAGCTTGCCGGGACTAGCGGGAGGGCCCACCGGGGAGCTGTTTTTT.

This clonotype was counted between two and nine times. The V gene is TRBV20-1, the J gene TRBJ2-2, with 12 bases lining up with TRBD2. The junction had 8 bases not matched to a gene; V was cut back by 7 bases and J by 5 bases. The germline gives CDR1 DFQATT, CDR2 SNEGSKA (reference sequence). This CDR3 is 15 amino acids long. DNA for the CDR3: TGCAGTGGGATACCTCTAGCGGGAGGGACCGGGGAGCTGTTTTTT. Its translation is CSGIPLAGGTGELFF.

This clonotype has at least ten counts. The chain joins TRBV7-2 to TRBJ2-7; no firm D call. The CDR3 length is 14 residues. V was pared by 5 bases and J by 6 bases, with 17 bases between. The germline CDR1 and CDR2 sequences are SGHTA and FQGNSA. CDR3 coding DNA: TGTGCCAGCAGCAAACCGGGTTTGGCTTCCGAGCAGTACTTC. Its protein is CASSKPGLASEQYF. Full variable domain (remainder filled in from reference TRBV7-2 and TRBJ2-7): GAGVSQSPSNKVTEKGKDVELRCDPISGHTALYWYRQSLGQGLEFLIYFQGNSAPDKSGLPSDRFSAERTGGSVSTLTIQRTQQEDSAVYLCASSKPGLASEQYFGPGTRLTVT.

The V call is TRBV27, the J call TRBJ1-1, with TRBD1 as a possible D gene (5 bases). V lost 5 bases to trimming and J lost 4 bases, with 17 bases between them. CDR1 MNHEY and CDR2 SMNVEV come from the germline V gene (reference sequence). The CDR3 extends over 15 amino acids. The CDR3 DNA reads as TGTGCCAGCAGTGATATGGGGGGAGGTAGCACTGAAGCTTTCTTT. It encodes CASSDMGGGSTEAFF.

This clonotype has a count of ten or more. The chain is built from TRBV12-3 or TRBV12-4 and TRBJ1-5; weak D call: TRBD1 (5 bases). Trimming stripped 7 bases from V and 3 bases from J, with 16 bases between. The CDR3 consists of 15 residues. DNA for the CDR3: TGTGCCAGCACTTCCAAGCGGGGGTACAATCAGCCCCAGCATTTT. This encodes CASTSKRGYNQPQHF.

The chain recombines TRBV20-1 with TRBJ1-6; 7 bases match TRBD1. This CDR3 has 16 residues. Trimming cost V 3 bases and J 7 bases; bases outside gene matches: 12. Germline V gene lookup returns CDR1 DFQATT and CDR2 SNEGSKA (reference sequence). The CDR3 is CSASWGRRTGNSPLHF. The DNA for the CDR3 is TGCAGTGCTAGTTGGGGGAGGCGGACAGGCAATTCACCCCTCCACTTT.

In its sample, this clonotype was seen many times. The rearrangement uses TRBV5-1 and TRBJ1-1; unclear D gene. Trimming took off 0 bases at V and 4 bases at J, with 10 bases between the two ends. The CDR3 totals 14 residues. Germline V gene sequence: CDR1 SGHRS, CDR2 YFSETQ. This CDR3 reads CASSLEGRITEAFF. In DNA, the CDR3 is TGCGCCAGCAGCTTGGAGGGAAGGATCACTGAAGCTTTCTTT.

V usage is TRBV27 and J usage is TRBJ2-2; unclear D gene. CDR3 length: 13 residues. Germline loops: CDR1 MNHEY, CDR2 SMNVEV (reference sequence). Trimming took 8 bases from V and 0 from J, leaving 7 bases between them. CDR3 residues: CASQNSNTGELFF. The CDR3 nucleotides read TGTGCCAGCCAAAATTCGAACACCGGGGAGCTGTTTTTT.

About this clonotype itself: This may come from a read error, since a much larger clone is one base off. The chain is built from TRBV20-1 and TRBJ1-4; D remains ambiguous. V was clipped by 5 bases and J by 1 base, with 14 bases between them. Germline V gene data show CDR1 as DFQATT and CDR2 as SNEGSKA (reference sequence). This CDR3 region has 15 residues. This chain's CDR3 is CSAATSSLTNEKLFF. In nucleotides, the CDR3 is TGCAGTGCTGCGACATCTTCCTTAACTAATGAAAAACTGTTTTTT.

The chain is built from TRBV6-2 or TRBV6-3 and TRBJ1-1; D call uncertain. This CDR3 is built from 14 residues. CDR1 and CDR2 (germline): MNHEY, SVGEGT. The V and J ends lost 7 bases and 4 bases respectively, with 16 bases between them. DNA of the CDR3: TGTGCCAGCACGATGGAGGGTTGGACCACTGAAGCTTTCTTT. Encoded protein: CASTMEGWTTEAFF.

This clonotype showed up many times. The chain joins TRBV6-2 or TRBV6-3 to TRBJ2-1, with 7 bases matching TRBD2. With V trimmed by 5 bases and J by 6 bases, 10 bases remained unmatched. This CDR3 has 15 amino acids. Germline V gives CDR1 MNHEY, CDR2 SVGEGT. The CDR3 here is CASSKRGSKRNEQFF. As DNA, the CDR3 is TGTGCCAGCAGTAAGCGGGGATCCAAGCGCAATGAGCAGTTCTTC.

This clonotype was observed at least ten times. The genes are TRBV28 and TRBJ2-4; 8 bases fit TRBD2. The junction had 7 bases not matched to a gene; V was cut back by 6 bases and J by 0 bases. The germline V gene encodes CDR1 MDHEN and CDR2 SYDVKM. This CDR3 has 16 amino acids. The CDR3 DNA reads as TGTGCCAGCAGCCGGGAGGGATTTATAGCCAAAAACATTCAGTACTTC. Amino acids: CASSREGFIAKNIQYF.

This clonotype has only a few counts. The rearrangement links TRBV14 to TRBJ2-4, with 7 positions matching TRBD2. The V gene end was trimmed by 1 base and the J gene end by 8 bases; junction bases not matched to a gene: 8. The CDR3 runs 15 residues. Germline assignment: CDR1 SGHDN and CDR2 FVKESK. This chain's CDR3 is CASSQVGGPGDIQYF. CDR3 DNA sequence: TGTGCCAGCAGCCAAGTGGGAGGGCCGGGTGACATTCAGTACTTC.

CDR3 in DNA: TGTGCCAGCAGTGCTCTAGCGGGAGCGGCCGAGCAGTACTTC. Protein product: CASSALAGAAEQYF. The V gene is TRBV6-4, the J gene TRBJ2-7; TRBD2 agrees at 10 bases. The CDR3 covers 14 residues. Germline lookup yields CDR1 MRHNA and CDR2 SNTAGT. After removal of 4 bases from V and 6 bases from J, the junction contained 6 bases not matched to a gene.

This clonotype was counted at least ten times. The rearrangement uses TRBV7-9 and TRBJ2-7; D is unresolved. Germline-derived CDR1 and CDR2 are SEHNR and FQNEAQ (reference sequence). Trimming removed 5 bases from V and 2 bases from J, with 16 bases in between. The CDR3 covers 15 residues. The CDR3, as DNA: TGTGCCAGCAGCCCGAGTCAAAGCGCCACCTACGAGCAGTACTTC. This sequence encodes CASSPSQSATYEQYF.

The CDR3 DNA follows: TGCGCCAGCAGTCCCCGGGGGACAGGACTCACCGGGGAGCTGTTTTTT. Its translation: CASSPRGTGLTGELFF. The gene calls are TRBV4-3 and TRBJ2-2; TRBD1 aligns across 8 bases. Trimming cost V 6 bases and J 4 bases; bases outside gene matches: 10. This CDR3 region has 16 residues. Looked up from germline, CDR1 is LGHNA and CDR2 is YSLEER.

This clonotype was picked up many times. V gene TRBV28 combines with J gene TRBJ2-7, with D possibly TRBD2 on 5 matching bases. This CDR3 region has 14 residues. Looked up from germline, CDR1 is MDHEN and CDR2 is SYDVKM. V gave up 2 bases and J gave up 3 bases, with 11 bases separating them. CDR3 in amino acids: CASSLRGKDYEQYF. DNA for the CDR3: TGTGCCAGCAGTTTAAGAGGGAAGGACTACGAGCAGTACTTC.

The chain has TRBV27 and TRBJ2-5; TRBD1 matches at 7 bases. Germline CDR1 is MNHEY and CDR2 is SMNVEV (reference sequence). J was trimmed by 3 bases and V by 8 bases; bases with no gene match: 6. There are 13 residues in the CDR3. CDR3 DNA: TGTGCCAGCGGTGGGGGACAGAAAGAGACCCAGTACTTC. This encodes CASGGGQKETQYF.

This clonotype was seen only a few times. The rearrangement uses TRBV10-1 and TRBJ2-7; D might be TRBD2 (6 bases). Trimming cost V 9 bases and J 4 bases, with 19 bases left between them. Per germline, CDR1 WNHNN and CDR2 SYGVQD (reference sequence). The CDR3 is 14 residues long. The CDR3 spells CARRGGDPFYEQYF. In nucleotides, the CDR3 is TGCGCCAGAAGGGGCGGGGACCCTTTTTACGAGCAGTACTTC.

V and J are TRBV9 and TRBJ2-1; TRBD2 matches 9 bases. The CDR3 loop spans 16 amino acids. CDR1 and CDR2 (germline): SGDLS, YYNGEE. The J segment lost 7 bases and the V segment lost 1 base, leaving 9 bases of the junction unmatched. CDR3 region: CASSVWSSGRCNEQFF. The CDR3 coding sequence is TGTGCCAGCAGCGTATGGAGTAGCGGGAGATGTAATGAGCAGTTCTTC. Complete variable domain (other parts from reference TRBV9 and TRBJ2-1): DSGVTQTPKHLITATGQRVTLRCSPRSGDLSVYWYQQSLDQGLQFLIQYYNGEERAKGNILERFSAQQFPDLHSELNLSSLELGDSALYFCASSVWSSGRCNEQFFGPGTRLTVL.

This clonotype was observed once. Likely a read error: the CDR3 ends without its conserved phenylalanine or tryptophan. J is TRBJ2-7 and V is TRBV7-2; D unclear. Germline-derived CDR1 and CDR2 are SGHTA and FQGNSA. The CDR3 is made up of 13 amino acids. Trimming pared 1 base from V and 1 base from J, leaving 5 bases between. CDR3 region: CASSLGPSYEQYL. The CDR3 bases are TGTGCCAGCAGCTTAGGGCCATCCTACGAGCAGTACCTC.

The chain employs TRBV6-1 and TRBJ2-1; no clear D. Trimming took 6 bases from V and 4 from J, leaving 13 bases between them. The germline CDR1 and CDR2 sequences are MNHNS and SASEGT. The length of the CDR3 is 14 residues. In nucleotides, the CDR3 is TGTGCCAGCAGCCCCGGACGCCGTTACAATGAGCAGTTCTTC. Residues: CASSPGRRYNEQFF.

This clonotype was recorded at least ten times. V is TRBV29-1 and J is TRBJ1-1; possible D gene TRBD1, 6 bases. Trimming removed 5 bases from V and 0 bases from J, with 16 bases in between. Germline V lookup: CDR1 SQVTM, CDR2 ANQGSEA. This CDR3 is built from 15 residues. This chain's CDR3 is CSVPKGGGLNTEAFF. The CDR3 region has the DNA TGCAGCGTTCCCAAAGGGGGGGGCTTGAACACTGAAGCTTTCTTT.

The chain has TRBV19 and TRBJ2-3, with D possibly being TRBD1 (6 bases). V lost 7 bases and J lost 2, with 19 bases in between. Per germline, CDR1 LNHDA and CDR2 SQIVND (reference sequence). The CDR3 runs 16 residues. The CDR3 nucleotides are TGTGCCAGTACCTACGGTGGGGGACACCTCACAGATACGCAGTATTTT. It specifies CASTYGGGHLTDTQYF.